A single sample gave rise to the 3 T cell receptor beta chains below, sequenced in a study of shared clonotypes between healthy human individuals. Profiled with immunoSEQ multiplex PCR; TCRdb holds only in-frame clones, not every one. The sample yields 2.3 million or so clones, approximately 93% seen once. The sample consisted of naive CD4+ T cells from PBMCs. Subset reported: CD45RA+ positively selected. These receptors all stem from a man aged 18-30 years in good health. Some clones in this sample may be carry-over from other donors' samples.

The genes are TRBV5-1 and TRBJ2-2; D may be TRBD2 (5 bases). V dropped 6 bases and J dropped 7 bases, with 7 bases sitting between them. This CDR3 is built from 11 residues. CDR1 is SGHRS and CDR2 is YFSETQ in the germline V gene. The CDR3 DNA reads TGCGCCAGCACCGAGGGCGGGGAGCTGTTTTTT. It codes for CASTEGGELFF.

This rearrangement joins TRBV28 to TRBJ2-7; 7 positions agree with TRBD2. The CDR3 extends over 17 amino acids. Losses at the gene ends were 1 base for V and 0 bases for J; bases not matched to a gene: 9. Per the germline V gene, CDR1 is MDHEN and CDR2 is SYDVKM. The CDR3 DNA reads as TGTGCCAGCAGTTTATCCTTTTCTTCGGGAGGCTCCTACGAGCAGTACTTC. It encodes CASSLSFSSGGSYEQYF.

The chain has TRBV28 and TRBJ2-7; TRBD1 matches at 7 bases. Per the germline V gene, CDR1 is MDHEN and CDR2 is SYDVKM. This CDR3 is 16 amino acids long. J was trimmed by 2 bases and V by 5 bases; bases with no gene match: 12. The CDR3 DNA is TGTGCCAGCAGTACCTCCGGGACAGATCTGACCTACGAGCAGTACTTC. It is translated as CASSTSGTDLTYEQYF.